These 31 T cell receptor beta chains were sequenced from one sample in a study of T cells in Graves' hyperthyroidism and ophthalmopathy. Amplification yielded TCR beta CDR3 regions, with RNA transcripts as the source. The TCR CDR3 first-round RT-PCR relied on the HTBI primer set. One entry per CDR3 protein, called by TCRdb with MiXCR from the multiplex PCR reads. The data show 360,000 or so distinct CDR3 sequences, with roughly 19% seen just once and about 3.7% held by the top ten. Sequenced material: blood. The receptors stem from a woman aged 18 to 35 with Graves' hyperthyroidism.

Only one count was recorded for this clonotype. The chain uses TRBV24-1 and TRBJ2-5, with 8 bases fitting TRBD1. The CDR3 runs to 15 residues. The germline V gene has CDR1 KGHDR and CDR2 SFDVKD. Trimming removed 4 bases from V and 4 bases from J; junction bases left unmatched: 7. This chain's CDR3 is CATSEPQGGGETQYF. The CDR3 DNA is TGTGCCACCAGTGAGCCACAGGGGGGAGGAGAGACCCAGTACTTC.

The rearrangement uses TRBV4-1 and TRBJ2-5, with TRBD1 matching 8 bases. CDR1 MGHRA and CDR2 YSYEKL come from the germline V gene. The CDR3 totals 14 residues. J was trimmed by 8 bases and V by 1 base; bases with no gene match: 6. The CDR3 reads CASSQVRGLDTQYF. Here the CDR3 DNA reads TGCGCCAGCAGCCAAGTCAGGGGGCTAGATACCCAGTACTTC.

CDR3 in DNA: TGTGCCAGCAGCTCATTAAGCCGAGAGACCCAGTACTTC. It is translated as CASSSLSRETQYF. The chain joins TRBV5-6 to TRBJ2-5; no firm D call. Germline CDR1 reads SGHDT; CDR2 reads YYEEEE. Trimming took 3 bases from V and 4 from J, leaving 10 bases between them. The CDR3 sequence is 13 residues long.

This clonotype was seen repeatedly, ten times or more. The rearrangement links TRBV7-8 to TRBJ2-5; 12 nucleotides agree with TRBD2. V dropped 8 bases and J dropped 7; count of bases not matched to a gene: 17. The germline CDR1 and CDR2 sequences are SGHVS and FQNEAQ. The length of the CDR3 is 17 residues. CDR3: CASDGVAASGRVGTQYF. The CDR3 DNA reads as TGTGCCAGCGACGGGGTGGCAGCTAGCGGGAGGGTCGGGACCCAGTACTTC.

This clonotype was recorded at least ten times. The chain carries TRBV2 and TRBJ2-5; D ambiguous. Germline-derived CDR1 and CDR2 are SNHLY and FYNNEI. The CDR3 extends over 14 amino acids. The ends were cut back, 0 bases at V and 1 base at J, with 6 bases in the middle. CDR3 amino acids: CASSEALAQETQYF. CDR3 DNA sequence: TGTGCCAGCAGTGAAGCCCTGGCCCAAGAGACCCAGTACTTC.

This clonotype has ten or more counts. V is TRBV12-3 or TRBV12-4 and J is TRBJ2-7, with D possibly TRBD1 on 6 matching bases. Trimming removed 6 bases from V and 4 bases from J, with 13 bases in between. The CDR3 has 13 residues. Here the CDR3 DNA reads TGTGCCAGCAGCTATCGCAGGGGTTACGAGCAGTACTTC. Translation gives CASSYRRGYEQYF.

In its sample, this clonotype was seen a few times. Written as DNA, the CDR3 is TGTGCCAGCACCCGGCAGAGGACCCAGTACTTC. Translating it yields CASTRQRTQYF. The chain joins TRBV3-1 to TRBJ2-5; no clear D. Germline V gene data show CDR1 as LGHDT and CDR2 as YNNKEL (reference sequence). V was shortened by 7 bases and J by 7 bases, with 10 bases between the two germline ends. This CDR3 region has 11 residues.

Comments on this clonotype: A much larger clone is a single base away; this may be a read error. It is likely a read error, because the conserved phenylalanine at the end of the CDR3 is missing. Because the CDR3's place on the DNA is in doubt, the DNA is left out and the CDR3 is given as listed by TCRdb. The CDR3 spells CASAKTPGRHPPSGP. V and J are TRBV6-1 and TRBJ1-3; the table names TRBD1, a call not compared with the DNA. CDR1 and CDR2 from the germline V gene are MNHNS and SASEGT. The CDR3 is 15 amino acids in total, end residues counted.

This clonotype has at least ten counts. This sequence joins TRBV6-1 and TRBJ2-5; 9 bases match TRBD2. Germline V gene lookup returns CDR1 MNHNS and CDR2 SASEGT. Trimming cost V 0 bases and J 5 bases; bases outside gene matches: 4. This CDR3 is built from 15 residues. The CDR3 loop reads CASSEALGLAETQYF. The CDR3, as DNA: TGTGCCAGCAGTGAAGCTTTGGGACTAGCTGAGACCCAGTACTTC.

This clonotype was seen many times. The chain joins TRBV13 to TRBJ2-7, with unresolved D. Looked up from germline, CDR1 is PRHDT and CDR2 is FYEKMQ (reference sequence). The ends were cut back, 6 bases at V and 6 bases at J, with 15 bases in the middle. This CDR3 comprises 13 residues. The CDR3 sequence: CASRNEKGFEQYF. The CDR3 DNA follows: TGTGCCAGCAGAAACGAAAAAGGGTTCGAGCAGTACTTC.

A word on this clonotype: Here the CDR3 omits its conserved ending phenylalanine or tryptophan, so a read error is the likely source. V gene TRBV6-9 combines with J gene TRBJ2-5; TRBD2 matches at 8 bases. V was pared by 11 bases and J by 5 bases, with 13 bases of the junction left unmatched. CDR3 length: 14 residues. Germline CDR1 MNHGY, CDR2 SVAAGI. The CDR3 loop is CASAGGGEVETQYL. CDR3 nucleotide sequence: TGTGCCTCCGCCGGGGGGGGCGAGGTTGAGACCCAGTACCTC.

This clonotype has a count of ten or more. V gene TRBV28 combines with J gene TRBJ2-2, with no clear D. The CDR3 loop spans 13 amino acids. Germline V CDR1 and CDR2: MDHEN, SYDVKM. The germline V and J ends were trimmed by 5 bases and 10 bases, with 14 bases remaining between them. Written as DNA, the CDR3 is TGTGCCAGCAGTCGATCGGGCCAGTCGGAGCTGTTTTTT. Its translation is CASSRSGQSELFF.

This clonotype was seen a few times. The gene calls are TRBV6-1 and TRBJ2-5, with 9 bases that match TRBD2. The germline gives CDR1 MNHNS, CDR2 SASEGT. The CDR3 sequence is 13 residues long. After removal of 4 bases from V and 14 bases from J, the junction contained 11 bases not matched to a gene. The CDR3 reads CASSGPFSGGLYF. CDR3 DNA: TGTGCCAGCAGTGGCCCCTTTAGCGGGGGCCTCTACTTC.

This clonotype has at least ten counts. The chain recombines TRBV5-1 with TRBJ2-2; D is ambiguous. Trimming took off 4 bases at V and 6 bases at J, with 7 bases between the two ends. Germline-derived CDR1 and CDR2 are SGHRS and YFSETQ. This CDR3 is 12 amino acids long. The CDR3 DNA follows: TGCGCCAGCAGCAACGGGCCCGGGGAGCTGTTTTTT. It specifies CASSNGPGELFF.

This clonotype was found many times. CDR3 region: CASSVGPEGYTEAFF. The CDR3 DNA sequence: TGTGCCAGCAGCGTGGGCCCCGAGGGGTACACTGAAGCTTTCTTT. V gene TRBV2 combines with J gene TRBJ1-1, with a weak D call TRBD1 (5 bases). Per germline, CDR1 SNHLY and CDR2 FYNNEI. The ends were cut back, 6 bases at V and 3 bases at J, with 17 bases in the middle. The CDR3 extends over 15 amino acids.

The rearrangement links TRBV5-1 to TRBJ2-2; D is undetermined. The CDR3 contains 13 residues. From germline, CDR1 is SGHRS and CDR2 YFSETQ. Trimming cost V 7 bases and J 1 base, with 8 bases left between them. The CDR3 nucleotides read TGCGCCAGCCTCTGGGAGAACACCGGGGAGCTGTTTTTT. Translated, it gives CASLWENTGELFF.

This clonotype was seen at least ten times. The rearrangement joins TRBV3-1 to TRBJ2-5; 12 nucleotides line up with TRBD2. The CDR3 consists of 18 residues. Per germline, CDR1 LGHDT and CDR2 YNNKEL (reference sequence). The trim removed 2 bases at V and 4 bases at J, leaving 11 bases unmatched. CDR3 sequence (DNA): TGTGCCAGCAGCCAACGACTAGCGGGGGACCTCGTGGGAGAGACCCAGTACTTC. It is translated as CASSQRLAGDLVGETQYF.

The chain joins TRBV20-1 to TRBJ2-7, with 7 positions matching TRBD1. The CDR3 is made up of 15 amino acids. CDR1 and CDR2 (germline): DFQATT, SNEGSKA (reference sequence). V shed 3 bases and J 2 bases; nucleotides not matched to a gene: 10. As DNA, the CDR3 is TGCAGTGCTAGCCGGGACAGTCGGATCCCCTACGAGCAGTACTTC. Its translation: CSASRDSRIPYEQYF.

The chain employs TRBV6-1 and TRBJ2-7; D is perhaps TRBD1 (7 bases). The CDR3 covers 14 residues. Per germline, CDR1 MNHNS and CDR2 SASEGT. V lost 6 bases and J 6 bases, leaving 18 bases between the germline ends. CDR3 protein: CASSRQGLSTEQYF. The CDR3 region has the DNA TGTGCCAGCAGCAGACAGGGACTTTCTACCGAGCAGTACTTC.

In its sample, this clonotype was seen many times. This chain links TRBV10-1 with TRBJ2-5; D gene ambiguous. The CDR3 is 12 residues long. CDR1 is WNHNN, CDR2 SYGVQD, per germline (reference sequence). Deletions cut 7 bases from V and 7 bases from J, with 13 bases between. The CDR3 coding sequence is TGCGCCAGCAAGGGATCTTCTTTGACCCAGTACTTC. Residues: CASKGSSLTQYF.

This clonotype was observed many times. The chain recombines TRBV11-1 with TRBJ1-2; a weak D match, TRBD1 (5 bases). This CDR3 region has 18 residues. CDR1 and CDR2 from the germline V gene are SGHAT and FQDESV (reference sequence). V was shortened by 5 bases and J by 7 bases, with 29 bases between the two germline ends. CDR3 residues: CASSQDLLQRQGPPGYTF. The CDR3 coding sequence is TGTGCCAGCAGCCAGGACCTCCTCCAGCGGCAGGGCCCTCCTGGCTACACCTTC. Full variable domain (missing parts from reference TRBV11-1 and TRBJ1-2): EAEVAQSPRYKITEKSQAVAFWCDPISGHATLYWYRQILGQGPELLVQFQDESVVDDSQLPKDRFSAERLKGVDSTLKIQPAELGDSAMYLCASSQDLLQRQGPPGYTFGSGTRLTVV.

Ten or more counts support this clonotype. V and J are TRBV7-3 and TRBJ2-7; D tentatively fits TRBD1 or TRBD2 (5 bases each). The germline V and J ends were trimmed by 5 bases and 4 bases, with 18 bases remaining between them. Germline V gene lookup returns CDR1 SGHTA and CDR2 FQGTGA. The length of the CDR3 is 15 residues. The CDR3 DNA sequence: TGTGCCAGCAGCCCCACCGGGACGGAACTTTACGAGCAGTACTTC. The encoded protein is CASSPTGTELYEQYF.

In its sample, this clonotype was seen many times. The genes are TRBV24-1 and TRBJ2-5; no reliable D call. The CDR3 loop spans 17 amino acids. The V and J ends lost 3 bases and 3 bases respectively, with 19 bases between them. In germline, CDR1 is KGHDR, CDR2 SFDVKD. This chain's CDR3 is CATSDVTISGAEETQYF. The CDR3 bases are TGTGCCACCAGTGATGTAACGATCTCTGGTGCGGAAGAGACCCAGTACTTC.

This clonotype came up many times. The chain uses TRBV6-5 and TRBJ1-1; maybe TRBD1 (5 bases). CDR3 length equals 13 residues. Trimming pared 7 bases from V and 1 base from J, leaving 10 bases between. Germline values: CDR1 MNHEY, CDR2 SVGAGI. The CDR3 nucleotides are TGTGCCAGCACGCTACAGGCGAACACTGAAGCTTTCTTT. Amino acids: CASTLQANTEAFF.

In this sample, this clonotype turned up many times. The chain links TRBV29-1 to TRBJ2-7; TRBD1 is a possible D gene (5 bases). CDR1 SQVTM and CDR2 ANQGSEA come from the germline V gene. Deletions cut 7 bases from V and 0 bases from J, with 13 bases between. The CDR3 covers 13 residues. The DNA for the CDR3 is TGCAGCGCCTGGACACCGAGCTCCTACGAGCAGTACTTC. This codes for CSAWTPSSYEQYF.

The rearrangement links TRBV19 to TRBJ2-5; possible D gene TRBD1, 6 bases. The CDR3 is made up of 13 amino acids. CDR1 is LNHDA, CDR2 SQIVND, per germline (reference sequence). Trimming shortened V by 6 bases and J by 0 bases, and 8 bases separated the two germline ends. The CDR3 spells CASRGQYQETQYF. As DNA, the CDR3 is TGTGCCAGTAGAGGACAGTACCAAGAGACCCAGTACTTC.

This clonotype was detected many times. V is TRBV2 and J is TRBJ1-2; D gene unclear. Trimming left V 3 bases short and J 0 bases short, with 5 bases between. CDR3 length equals 13 residues. Per the germline V gene, CDR1 is SNHLY and CDR2 is FYNNEI. CDR3 nucleotides: TGTGCCAGCAGTGAGACGACTAACTATGGCTACACCTTC. Its protein product is CASSETTNYGYTF.

This clonotype was recorded a few times. The chain is built from TRBV6-1 and TRBJ2-6, with TRBD1 as a possible D gene (5 bases). Looked up from germline, CDR1 is MNHNS and CDR2 is SASEGT. Between the trimmed V and J ends, which lost 8 bases and 1 base, there was a span of 12 bases. The CDR3 totals 15 residues. This CDR3 reads CASRQGASGANVLTF. CDR3 DNA: TGTGCCAGCCGTCAGGGCGCGTCTGGGGCCAACGTCCTGACTTTC.

This clonotype was picked up many times. The V and J genes are TRBV6-5 and TRBJ2-7, with 8 bases aligning to TRBD1. The germline CDR1 and CDR2 sequences are MNHEY and SVGAGI. The CDR3 is 15 residues long. Trimming took 2 bases from V and 3 from J; bases not matched to a gene: 6. DNA of the CDR3: TGTGCCAGCAGTTACCTCGGACAGGGAGTCTACGAGCAGTACTTC. This gives the protein CASSYLGQGVYEQYF.

This clonotype was counted at least ten times. This chain links TRBV12-5 with TRBJ1-1; D is ambiguous. The CDR3 totals 20 residues. Germline-derived CDR1 and CDR2 are LGHNT and FRNRAP. Between the trimmed V and J ends, which lost 0 bases and 0 bases, there was a span of 23 bases. The CDR3 region is CASGLVPFFGSRYMNTEAFF. The DNA for the CDR3 is TGTGCTAGTGGTTTGGTACCCTTTTTTGGGAGCCGCTACATGAACACTGAAGCTTTCTTT.

This clonotype was counted ten times or more. The chain has TRBV6-1 and TRBJ2-7; D possibly uses TRBD1 or TRBD2 (5 bases each). Trimming took off 6 bases at V and 2 bases at J, with 14 bases between the two ends. There are 14 residues in the CDR3. Germline CDR1 is MNHNS and CDR2 is SASEGT. The CDR3 DNA follows: TGTGCCAGCAGAGAACCCGGGGCGGCCTACGAGCAGTACTTC. Its protein product is CASREPGAAYEQYF.